A selection of T cell receptor beta chains follows, all from one sample in a study of T cells in Graves' hyperthyroidism and ophthalmopathy. TCRdb used MiXCR to reprocess the multiplex PCR reads, holding one entry per CDR3 protein. The table lists approximately 400,000 distinct CDR3 sequences, about a sixth of them singletons. Sequenced material: blood. The receptors were gathered from a woman aged 18-29 years with Graves' hyperthyroidism. CDR3s include the opening cysteine and the closing phenylalanine or tryptophan. D genes are given only for firm matches. The size field is filled for only some rows; it gives once, few, many or a size class.

>TRBV7-9|15|.|TRBJ1-5|.
CASSLASPANQPQHF
TGTGCCAGCAGCTTAGCGAGCCCCGCCAATCAGCCCCAGCATTTT
>TRBV11-3|15|many|TRBJ2-1|.
CASSLGAEGSNEQFF
TGTGCCAGCAGCTTAGGGGCCGAGGGTAGCAATGAGCAGTTCTTC
>TRBV5-5|15|many|TRBJ2-3|TRBD1
CASIRTGGWTDTQYF
TGTGCCAGTATTAGGACAGGGGGCTGGACAGATACGCAGTATTTT
>TRBV2|12|many|TRBJ2-1|.
CASSESGRQQFF
TGTGCCAGCAGTGAATCAGGGAGGCAGCAGTTCTTC
>TRBV2|18|.|TRBJ2-3|.
CASSEPRGKGGVTDTQYF
TGTGCCAGCAGTGAACCGCGCGGGAAGGGGGGGGTCACAGATACGCAGTATTTT
>TRBV3-1|17|many|TRBJ2-1|TRBD2
CASSQKKTSGRYNEQFF
TGTGCCAGCAGCCAAAAAAAGACTAGCGGACGATACAATGAGCAGTTCTTC
>TRBV20-1|16|many|TRBJ2-5|.
CSAQTAGSRTEETQYF
TGCAGTGCGCAGACAGCCGGATCAAGGACGGAAGAGACCCAGTACTTC
>TRBV4-2|14|many|TRBJ2-3|.
CASSQELAPDTQYF
TGTGCCAGCAGCCAAGAACTAGCCCCGGATACGCAGTATTTT
>TRBV20-1|16|many|TRBJ1-3|TRBD1
CSASPGQGGSGNTIYF
TGCAGTGCTAGTCCCGGACAGGGAGGATCTGGAAACACCATATATTTT
>TRBV5-1|16|.|TRBJ2-1|.
CASSPRGAGGRNEQFF
TGCGCCAGCAGCCCCAGGGGGGCGGGAGGAAGGAATGAGCAGTTCTTC